Listed below are T cell receptor beta chains from one sample, sequenced in a study of T cell responses to AZD1222 COVID-19 vaccine. Generated by immunoSEQ multiplex PCR, the TCRdb table keeps only in-frame clones and is missing some. Among approximately 100,000 clones listed, roughly 90% were seen once. Source: peripheral blood, taken on day 0 of AZD1222 vaccination. These receptors all stem from an adult in good health. CDR3s leave out the opening cysteine and the closing phenylalanine or tryptophan.

V gene,CDR3 protein
TRBV28,ASRPSRQLRLF
TRBV10-3,AIKGSIDEQY
TRBV10-1,ASSEAGTGGQETQY
TRBV10-1,ASSESAGGETEAF
TRBV5-1,ASSLEPAGGVTDTQY
TRBV12-3/TRBV12-4,ASSLARRDTQY
TRBV28,ASSAPSGTGPGNTIY
TRBV6-5,ASSLGGWRNTIY
TRBV24-1,ATSSGTPSGYT
TRBV18,ASSLKSVQGSLNTEAF
TRBV7-2,ASSLALASGRVEQF
TRBV3-1/TRBV3-2,ASSSGRFRGDEKLF
TRBV28,AAGASGPKNIQY
TRBV6-5,ASSPGRPTDEQF
TRBV5-1,ASSLGRSYEQY
TRBV19,ASSWASITGELF
TRBV18,ASSLGTTYEQY
TRBV6-4,ASSDAASGKGYT
TRBV10-2,ASHPGGLSYEQY
TRBV9,ASSLSEGSGNTIY